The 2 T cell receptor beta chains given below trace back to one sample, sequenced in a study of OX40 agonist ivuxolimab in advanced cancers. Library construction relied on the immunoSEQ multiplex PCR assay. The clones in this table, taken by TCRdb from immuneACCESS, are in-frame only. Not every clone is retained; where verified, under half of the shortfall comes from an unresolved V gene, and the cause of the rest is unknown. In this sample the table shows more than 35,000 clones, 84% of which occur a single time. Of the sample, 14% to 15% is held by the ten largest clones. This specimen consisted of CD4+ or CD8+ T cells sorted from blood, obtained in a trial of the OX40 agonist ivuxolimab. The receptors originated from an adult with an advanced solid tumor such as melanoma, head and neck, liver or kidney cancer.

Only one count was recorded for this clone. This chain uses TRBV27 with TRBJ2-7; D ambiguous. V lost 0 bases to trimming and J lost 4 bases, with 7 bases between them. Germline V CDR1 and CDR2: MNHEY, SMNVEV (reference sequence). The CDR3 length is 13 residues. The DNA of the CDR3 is TGTGCCAGCAGTTTATCGAATTTGTACGAGCAGTACTTC. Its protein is CASSLSNLYEQYF.

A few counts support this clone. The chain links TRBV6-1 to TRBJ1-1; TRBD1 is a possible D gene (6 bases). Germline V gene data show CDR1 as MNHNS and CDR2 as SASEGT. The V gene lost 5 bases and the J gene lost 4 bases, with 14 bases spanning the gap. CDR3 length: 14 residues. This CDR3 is CASSLGGLGTEAFF. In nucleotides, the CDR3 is TGTGCCAGCAGTTTGGGGGGCCTGGGCACTGAAGCTTTCTTT.